A selection of T cell receptor beta chains follows, all from one sample in a study of T-cell reconstitution after alpha-beta-depleted transplantation in children. TCRdb ran MiXCR on the PCR reads and lists one entry per CDR3 protein. Among approximately 980,000 distinct CDR3 sequences listed, around 30% were seen once. The sample here was PBMCs, mostly from graft donor cells, taken 360 days after TCRalphabeta/CD19-depleted stem cell transplant. These receptors originate from a boy in the first two years of life who had a stem cell transplant for SCID, so the T cells may come from the graft donor. The CDR3 runs from the conserved cysteine through the conserved F or W. Each record gives: CDR3 DNA, CDR3 protein, J gene, D gene, V gene, clone size. A D gene is named only where the DNA matches it firmly. Expanded clones get a size class; other rows say once, few or many, or leave the size out.

CDR3nt: TGTGCCAGCAGTACCCCTACAGACATGACCTACGAGCAGTACTTC
CDR3aa: CASSTPTDMTYEQYF
j_gene: TRBJ2-7
d_gene: -
v_gene: TRBV6-1
abundance: -

CDR3nt: TGTGCCACCAGCAGAGGTGGTGCAGAGACACAGTACTTC
CDR3aa: CATSRGGAETQYF
j_gene: TRBJ2-5
d_gene: -
v_gene: TRBV15
abundance: -

CDR3nt: TGTGCCAGCAGCCAAGAGAGCCAAAACATTCAGTACTTC
CDR3aa: CASSQESQNIQYF
j_gene: TRBJ2-4
d_gene: -
v_gene: TRBV3-1
abundance: -

CDR3nt: TGTGCCAGCAGGGGGCCACAAGGGTCGAACACTGAAGCTTTCTTT
CDR3aa: CASRGPQGSNTEAFF
j_gene: TRBJ1-1
d_gene: -
v_gene: TRBV12-3/TRBV12-4
abundance: -

CDR3nt: TGCAGTGCTAGCCTCGAGGCGGCTAGCGGGGGGAAAGAGCAGTACTTC
CDR3aa: CSASLEAASGGKEQYF
j_gene: TRBJ2-7
d_gene: TRBD2
v_gene: TRBV20-1
abundance: -

CDR3nt: TGCGCCAGCAGCCATGTAGCGCGGGGGGGCACAGATACGCAGTATTTT
CDR3aa: CASSHVARGGTDTQYF
j_gene: TRBJ2-3
d_gene: TRBD2
v_gene: TRBV4-3
abundance: few

CDR3nt: TGTGCCAGCAGTGAACCCGGTCCCTTGAACACTGAAGCTTTCTTT
CDR3aa: CASSEPGPLNTEAFF
j_gene: TRBJ1-1
d_gene: -
v_gene: TRBV6-1
abundance: -

CDR3nt: TGTGCCAGCACCCTCTGGAAGGGGACAGATACGCAGTATTTT
CDR3aa: CASTLWKGTDTQYF
j_gene: TRBJ2-3
d_gene: -
v_gene: TRBV6-2/TRBV6-3
abundance: -

CDR3nt: TGTGCCAGCAGGGTTGGAGGGGCCAGACCGGATGAGCAGTTCTTC
CDR3aa: CASRVGGARPDEQFF
j_gene: TRBJ2-1
d_gene: -
v_gene: TRBV12-3/TRBV12-4
abundance: few

CDR3nt: TGTGCCAGCAGCCCCCGGGACAGGGAAGGAGTCGAGCAGTACTTC
CDR3aa: CASSPRDREGVEQYF
j_gene: TRBJ2-7
d_gene: TRBD1
v_gene: TRBV9
abundance: -

CDR3nt: TGTGCCAGCAGCCCGGGGACTAGCGGGCGTCCCTACGAGCAGTACTTC
CDR3aa: CASSPGTSGRPYEQYF
j_gene: TRBJ2-7
d_gene: TRBD2
v_gene: TRBV25-1
abundance: -

CDR3nt: TGTGCCAGCAGCGATGGTCAAAGGGACATCTACGAGCAGTACTTC
CDR3aa: CASSDGQRDIYEQYF
j_gene: TRBJ2-7
d_gene: -
v_gene: TRBV9
abundance: -

CDR3nt: TGTGCCAGCAGTTTTTTCCGGGACAGGGCCACTGAAGCTTTCTTT
CDR3aa: CASSFFRDRATEAFF
j_gene: TRBJ1-1
d_gene: TRBD1
v_gene: TRBV12-3/TRBV12-4
abundance: -

CDR3nt: TGCGCCAGCAGCCGACACAGGGGGAGAGACGAGCAGTACTTC
CDR3aa: CASSRHRGRDEQYF
j_gene: TRBJ2-7
d_gene: TRBD1
v_gene: TRBV5-1
abundance: few

CDR3nt: TGTGCCAGCAGCTTACCCTGGACAGGGGCTAACTATGGCTACACCTTC
CDR3aa: CASSLPWTGANYGYTF
j_gene: TRBJ1-2
d_gene: TRBD1
v_gene: TRBV7-9
abundance: -

CDR3nt: TGCAGTGCTAGAAACATCGGGGAGACCCAGTACTTC
CDR3aa: CSARNIGETQYF
j_gene: TRBJ2-5
d_gene: -
v_gene: TRBV20-1
abundance: -

CDR3nt: TGCGCCAGCAGCACGGGACGCCCCACCTACAATGAGCAGTTCTTC
CDR3aa: CASSTGRPTYNEQFF
j_gene: TRBJ2-1
d_gene: -
v_gene: TRBV5-1
abundance: few

CDR3nt: TGTGCCAGCAGCTTCCTCCGGGACAGGGACACCGGGGAGCTGTTTTTT
CDR3aa: CASSFLRDRDTGELFF
j_gene: TRBJ2-2
d_gene: TRBD1
v_gene: TRBV5-6
abundance: -

CDR3nt: TGCAGTGCTAGAGGCGGGTCCAAGGATCAGCCCCAGCATTTT
CDR3aa: CSARGGSKDQPQHF
j_gene: TRBJ1-5
d_gene: -
v_gene: TRBV20-1
abundance: few

CDR3nt: TGCGCCAGCAGCTTAGACGGGACCCTTGAAACTGAAGCTTTCTTT
CDR3aa: CASSLDGTLETEAFF
j_gene: TRBJ1-1
d_gene: -
v_gene: TRBV5-1
abundance: -

CDR3nt: TGTGCCAGCAGGCCATCCAGAAAGGGCTATAGCAATCAGCCCCAGCATTTT
CDR3aa: CASRPSRKGYSNQPQHF
j_gene: TRBJ1-5
d_gene: -
v_gene: TRBV6-5
abundance: few

CDR3nt: TGTGCCAGCAGCCCGGTCGGGACTCGCACAGATACGCAGTATTTT
CDR3aa: CASSPVGTRTDTQYF
j_gene: TRBJ2-3
d_gene: -
v_gene: TRBV7-6
abundance: -

CDR3nt: TGTGCCAGCAGCCAATCAAGACAGGGGCGCAAGTTACAAGAGACCCAGTACTTC
CDR3aa: CASSQSRQGRKLQETQYF
j_gene: TRBJ2-5
d_gene: TRBD1
v_gene: TRBV12-3/TRBV12-4
abundance: -

CDR3nt: TGTGCCAGTAGCCCGACAGGACGCGTCCACAATGAGCAGTTCTTC
CDR3aa: CASSPTGRVHNEQFF
j_gene: TRBJ2-1
d_gene: -
v_gene: TRBV19
abundance: -

CDR3nt: TGTGCCAGCAGTGTACAGGGGCCCAATCAGCCCCAGCATTTT
CDR3aa: CASSVQGPNQPQHF
j_gene: TRBJ1-5
d_gene: TRBD1
v_gene: TRBV12-3/TRBV12-4
abundance: few

CDR3nt: TGTGCCAGCAGTACAGGGGGAAGGACTGAAGCTTTCTTT
CDR3aa: CASSTGGRTEAFF
j_gene: TRBJ1-1
d_gene: TRBD1
v_gene: TRBV9
abundance: -

CDR3nt: TGTGCCAGCTCACCACAAAACGGAAACAATGAGCAGTTCTTC
CDR3aa: CASSPQNGNNEQFF
j_gene: TRBJ2-1
d_gene: -
v_gene: TRBV18
abundance: -

CDR3nt: TGCGCCAGCAGCTCTTCCTCGGGGCCAACCTACGAGCAGTACTTC
CDR3aa: CASSSSSGPTYEQYF
j_gene: TRBJ2-7
d_gene: -
v_gene: TRBV5-1
abundance: -

CDR3nt: TGCAGTGCTAGGCTGACAGGGTCCATTCCCAATCAGCCCCAGCATTTT
CDR3aa: CSARLTGSIPNQPQHF
j_gene: TRBJ1-5
d_gene: TRBD1
v_gene: TRBV20-1
abundance: -

CDR3nt: TGCGCCAGCAGCCCCCCCACGGGCTCCTACAATGAGCAGTTCTTC
CDR3aa: CASSPPTGSYNEQFF
j_gene: TRBJ2-1
d_gene: -
v_gene: TRBV5-1
abundance: -

CDR3nt: TGCAGCGTTGAAGGTCCGCACGAGCCTTACGAGCAGTACTTC
CDR3aa: CSVEGPHEPYEQYF
j_gene: TRBJ2-7
d_gene: -
v_gene: TRBV29-1
abundance: few